Detailed here is one TCR beta chain. The antigen is undetermined. The entry originates in a study of molecular identifiers for immune sequencing clone quantification. In the study overall: Replicates involved a five-way split of RNA from about 20,000 or 100,000 naive CD8 cells, with sequencing of four. Study results and limitations: Because of identical TCR molecules sharing a barcode, sizes of highly expanded clones could be underestimated.

The CDR3 is 19 amino acids. Per the germline V gene, CDR1 is SGHAT and CDR2 is FQNNGV. V was clipped by 2 bases and J by 4 bases; unmatched bases: 17. Preparation methods for the bulk TCR libraries were those previously described, with listed TCR primers. TCRdb passed the PCR reads through MiXCR, listing each CDR3 protein once. The table lists about 630,000 distinct CDR3 sequences, about 25% of them singletons. A CD8+CD4-CCR7+CD45RA+ gate was used to sort naive CD8 T cells. The rearrangement joins TRBV11-2 to TRBJ2-1; 7 positions match TRBD1. This TCR was recovered from a human donor in good health. Some libraries in this study had Jurkat cell RNA spiked in. The sample comprised naive CD8+ T cells from blood, with Jurkat cell RNA spiked in. Noted subset: FACS-sorted CD8+CD4-CCR7+CD45RA+ naive T cells. The CDR3 spells CASSLYRDSEKGPYNEQFF. In DNA, the CDR3 is TGTGCCAGCAGCTTATACCGGGACAGTGAAAAGGGGCCTTACAATGAGCAGTTCTTC.